This T cell receptor (beta chain) came from a study of technical replicates of blood from a handful of donors. The method was immunoSEQ multiplex PCR; TCRdb's version includes in-frame clones alone and lacks a portion of them. The sample holds over 50,000 clones, around 97% seen once. Trimming left V 1 base short and J 3 bases short, with 13 bases between. This CDR3 spans 16 amino acids. The V gene's germline CDR1 is SGHNT and CDR2 YENEEA. Specimen: T cells isolated from PBMCs. This rearrangement joins TRBV11-3 to TRBJ2-1; possible D gene TRBD2, 5 bases. This TCR was recovered from a human donor in good health. The CDR3 protein is CASSLGHRGSYNEQFF. The CDR3 DNA follows: TGTGCCAGCAGCTTAGGGCATCGGGGTAGCTACAATGAGCAGTTCTTC. Filled out from reference TRBV11-3 and TRBJ2-1, the complete variable domain reads EAGVVQSPRYKIIEKKQPVAFWCNPISGHNTLYWYLQNLGQGPELLIRYENEEAVDDSQLPKDRFSAERLKGVDSTLKIQPAELGDSAVYLCASSLGHRGSYNEQFFGPGTRLTVL.